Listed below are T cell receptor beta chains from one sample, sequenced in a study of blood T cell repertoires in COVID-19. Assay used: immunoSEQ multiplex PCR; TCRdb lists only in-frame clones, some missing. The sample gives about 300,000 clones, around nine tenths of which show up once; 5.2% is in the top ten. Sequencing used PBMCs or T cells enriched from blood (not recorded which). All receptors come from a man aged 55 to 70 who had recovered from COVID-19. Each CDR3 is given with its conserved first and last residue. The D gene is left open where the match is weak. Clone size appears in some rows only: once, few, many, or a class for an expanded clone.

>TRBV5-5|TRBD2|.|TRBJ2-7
CASSPPLAGGLDEQYF
TGTGCCAGCAGCCCACCACTAGCGGGAGGGTTGGACGAGCAGTACTTC
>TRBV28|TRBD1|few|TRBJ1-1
CASSPPLRRQGRPIHTEAFF
TGTGCCAGCAGCCCCCCCCTTAGAAGACAGGGTCGCCCAATTCACACTGAAGCTTTCTTT
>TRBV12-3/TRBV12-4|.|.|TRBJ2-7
CASSFSENYEQYF
TGTGCCAGCAGTTTCAGCGAAAACTACGAGCAGTACTTC
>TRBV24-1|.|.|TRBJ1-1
CATSDPRGSGTEAFF
TGTGCCACCAGTGATCCTCGTGGGTCAGGGACTGAAGCTTTCTTT
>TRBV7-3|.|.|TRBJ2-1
CASSPTRTNNEQFF
TGTGCCAGCAGCCCTACCAGGACAAACAATGAGCAGTTCTTC
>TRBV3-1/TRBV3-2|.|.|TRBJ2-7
CASSQEFREQYF
TGTGCCAGCAGCCAAGAATTCCGGGAGCAGTACTTC
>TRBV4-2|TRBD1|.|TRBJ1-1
CASSQDLGQGHTEAFF
TGTGCCAGCAGCCAAGACCTGGGACAGGGCCACACTGAAGCTTTCTTT
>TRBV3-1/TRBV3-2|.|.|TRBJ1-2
CASSQWEGSYGYTF
TGTGCCAGCAGCCAATGGGAGGGGAGCTATGGCTACACCTTC
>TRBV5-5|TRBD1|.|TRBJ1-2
CASSFGTGTSNYGYTF
TGTGCCAGCAGCTTCGGGACAGGGACGTCTAACTATGGCTACACCTTC
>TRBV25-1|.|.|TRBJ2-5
CASSDRRHSFQETQYF
TGTGCCAGCAGTGATCGAAGACACTCCTTCCAAGAGACCCAGTACTTC
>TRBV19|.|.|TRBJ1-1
CASRMTANTEAFF
TGTGCCAGTAGGATGACAGCGAACACTGAAGCTTTCTTT
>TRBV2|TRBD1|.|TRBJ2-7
CASSFGTGGYEQYF
TGTGCCAGCAGCTTCGGGACAGGGGGCTACGAGCAGTACTTC
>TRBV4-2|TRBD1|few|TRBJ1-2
CASSPRTGVNGYTF
TGTGCCAGCAGCCCCCGAACAGGGGTAAATGGCTACACCTTC
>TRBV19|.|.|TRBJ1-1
CASNLFQGEAFF
TGTGCCAGTAATTTATTCCAGGGGGAAGCTTTCTTT
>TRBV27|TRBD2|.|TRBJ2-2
CASSPNPGLAGGPNTGELFF
TGTGCCAGCAGTCCAAACCCGGGACTAGCGGGAGGGCCTAACACCGGGGAGCTGTTTTTT
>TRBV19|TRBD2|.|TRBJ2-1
CASSILAAEQFF
TGTGCCAGTAGTATCCTAGCGGCTGAGCAGTTCTTC
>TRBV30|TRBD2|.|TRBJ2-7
CAWWGGAFYEQYF
TGTGCCTGGTGGGGGGGAGCTTTCTACGAGCAGTACTTC
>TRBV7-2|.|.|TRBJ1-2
CASSWDNNYGYTF
TGTGCCAGCAGCTGGGACAACAACTATGGCTACACCTTC
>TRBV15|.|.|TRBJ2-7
CATSRDRGWISYEQYF
TGTGCCACCAGCAGAGATCGGGGTTGGATCTCCTACGAGCAGTACTTC
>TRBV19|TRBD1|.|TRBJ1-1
CASSTFDRGLMNTEAFF
TGTGCCAGTAGTACCTTTGACAGGGGGCTAATGAACACTGAAGCTTTCTTT
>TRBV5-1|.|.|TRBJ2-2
CASSLIGPSEGAGELFF
TGCGCCAGCAGCTTGATCGGCCCTAGCGAAGGGGCCGGGGAGCTGTTTTTT
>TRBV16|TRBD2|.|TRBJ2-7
CASSHPPGLAGDEQYF
TGTGCCAGCAGCCACCCTCCAGGACTAGCGGGAGACGAGCAGTACTTC
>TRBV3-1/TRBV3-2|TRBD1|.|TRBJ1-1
CASSWDRNTEAFF
TGTGCCAGCAGCTGGGACAGGAACACTGAAGCTTTCTTT
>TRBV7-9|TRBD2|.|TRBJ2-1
CASSLESGRKYNEQFF
TGTGCCAGCAGCTTAGAGAGCGGGAGGAAGTACAATGAGCAGTTCTTC
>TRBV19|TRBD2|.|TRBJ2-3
CASSIALSGSLTDTQYF
TGTGCCAGTAGTATAGCCCTTAGCGGGAGTCTCACAGATACGCAGTATTTT
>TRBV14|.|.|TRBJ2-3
CASSQDGARLLGGRSTQYF
TGTGCCAGCAGCCAAGATGGCGCGAGACTACTGGGAGGCCGAAGTACGCAGTATTTT
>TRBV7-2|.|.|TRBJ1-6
CASSLSTLGSPLHF
TGTGCCAGCAGCTTATCCACCCTAGGTTCACCCCTCCACTTT
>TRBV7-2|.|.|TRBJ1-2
CASSPGSGPYGYTF
TGTGCCAGCAGCCCCGGGAGTGGCCCCTATGGCTACACCTTC
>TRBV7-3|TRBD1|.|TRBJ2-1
CASSLRDRGLQFF
TGTGCCAGCAGCTTACGGGACAGGGGGCTTCAGTTCTTC
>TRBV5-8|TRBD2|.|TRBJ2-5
CARSSTSGSWETQYF
TGTGCCAGGTCCTCAACTAGCGGGAGTTGGGAGACCCAGTACTTC
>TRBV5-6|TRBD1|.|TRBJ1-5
CASSFMRQGADRNQPQHF
TGTGCCAGCAGCTTTATGAGACAGGGTGCGGATCGCAATCAGCCCCAGCATTTT
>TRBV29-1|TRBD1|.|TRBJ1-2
CSVRPGQEIYGYTF
TGCAGCGTCCGACCGGGACAGGAAATCTATGGCTACACCTTC
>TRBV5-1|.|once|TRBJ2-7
CASSLEFSSHEQYF
TGCGCCAGCAGCTTGGAGTTCAGTTCCCACGAGCAGTACTTC
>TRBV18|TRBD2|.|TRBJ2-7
CASSPDGVAGIWSYEQYF
TGTGCCAGCTCACCAGACGGAGTAGCGGGAATTTGGTCCTACGAGCAGTACTTC
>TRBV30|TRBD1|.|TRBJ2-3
CAWSRQGKITDTQYF
TGTGCCTGGAGCCGACAGGGGAAGATCACAGATACGCAGTATTTT
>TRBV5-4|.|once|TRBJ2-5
CASSLAGGQALYF
TGTGCCAGCAGCTTGGCCGGCGGGCAGGCGCTGTACTTC
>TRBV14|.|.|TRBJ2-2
CASRTGVGELFF
TGTGCCAGCAGAACGGGAGTCGGGGAGCTGTTTTTT
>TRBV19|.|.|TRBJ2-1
CASSIRGREYNEQFF
TGTGCCAGTAGTATTCGAGGGAGAGAATACAATGAGCAGTTCTTC
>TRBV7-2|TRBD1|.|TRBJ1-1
CASSRDRGVEAFF
TGTGCCAGCAGCCGTGACAGGGGCGTTGAAGCTTTCTTT
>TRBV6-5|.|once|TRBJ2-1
CASSYYNTGEQFF
TGTGCCAGCAGTTACTATAATACGGGGGAGCAGTTCTTC
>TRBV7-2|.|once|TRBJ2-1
CASSLIVGNNEQFF
TGTGCCAGCAGCTTAATCGTCGGGAACAATGAGCAGTTCTTC
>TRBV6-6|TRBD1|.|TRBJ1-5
CASSAPWDRGNQPQHF
TGTGCCAGCAGTGCACCTTGGGACAGGGGGAATCAGCCCCAGCATTTT
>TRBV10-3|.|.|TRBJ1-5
CALPGGYSNQPQHF
TGTGCCCTACCAGGAGGTTATAGCAATCAGCCCCAGCATTTT
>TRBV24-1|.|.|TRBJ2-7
CATSDKGDKHPYEQYF
TGTGCCACCAGTGACAAGGGAGACAAACACCCCTACGAGCAGTACTTC
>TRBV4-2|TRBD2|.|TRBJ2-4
CASSQGLGREGAKNIQYF
TGTGCCAGCAGCCAAGGGTTGGGGAGGGAGGGAGCCAAAAACATTCAGTACTTC
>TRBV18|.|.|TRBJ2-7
CASSPPSPTYEQYF
TGTGCCAGCTCACCACCGAGCCCAACCTACGAGCAGTACTTC
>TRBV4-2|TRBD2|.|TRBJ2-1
CASSPRRGSGGYNEQFF
TGTGCCAGCAGCCCCCGCCGGGGGAGCGGGGGGTACAATGAGCAGTTCTTC
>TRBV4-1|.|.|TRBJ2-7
CASRGAESSYEQYF
TGCGCCAGCAGAGGAGCGGAGAGCTCCTACGAGCAGTACTTC
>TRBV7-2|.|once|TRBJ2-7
CASSLAGGRSYEQYF
TGTGCCAGCAGCTTAGCGGGGGGTAGGTCCTACGAGCAGTACTTC
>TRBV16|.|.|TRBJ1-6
CASSPTLRSPLHF
TGTGCCAGCAGCCCAACCCTGCGGTCACCCCTCCACTTT
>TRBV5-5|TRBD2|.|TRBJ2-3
CASSLATSGVPLSTDTQYF
TGTGCCAGCAGCTTGGCCACTAGCGGGGTCCCTCTTAGCACAGATACGCAGTATTTT
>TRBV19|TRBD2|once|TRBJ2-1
CASSDGTSGRREQFF
TGTGCCAGTAGTGACGGGACTAGCGGGAGGAGAGAGCAGTTCTTC
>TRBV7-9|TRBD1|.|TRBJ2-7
CASSLASNRDRLTYEQYF
TGTGCCAGCAGCTTAGCCTCCAACCGGGACAGGTTAACCTACGAGCAGTACTTC